The present T cell receptor beta chain was sequenced within a study of metastatic and nonmetastatic thyroid tumors. At the level of the study: Both malignant and benign thyroid patients supplied peripheral blood and tumor or nodule tissue samples, across which the repertoires of these patients were then compared.

Per the original methods: A papillary thyroid cancer distant-metastasis classifier was built from CDR3 differences across clinicopathological groups. TCRdb used MiXCR to call clones anew from the PCR reads. These V and J calls derive from TCRdb rather than the authors' analysis. The table includes about 8,100 clones, roughly 24% detected once. No patient received treatment before thyroid surgery. The sequence was obtained from a female donor with papillary thyroid cancer or a benign thyroid nodule (not recorded which). Some clones in this sample may be carry-over from other donors' samples. Input material: tumor tissue.

CDR3 DNA: TGTGCCACCGCCGGGATTCTAGAGCCGACCGGGGAGCTGTTTTTT. This gives the protein CATAGILEPTGELFF. The V call is TRBV24-1, the J call TRBJ2-2; D perhaps matches TRBD2 (5 bases). The germline gives CDR1 KGHDR, CDR2 SFDVKD. V lost 9 bases and J lost 5, with 18 bases in between. This CDR3 has 15 residues.